A selection of T cell receptor beta chains follows, all from one sample in a study of cytotoxic CD8 clonotypes in ibrutinib-treated CLL. Generated by immunoSEQ multiplex PCR, the TCRdb table keeps only in-frame clones and is missing some. This table holds about 200,000 clones, around 72% found once. This material consisted of PBMCs, taken after 24 months of ibrutinib treatment. All receptors derive from a human donor with chronic lymphocytic leukemia. CDR3s include the opening cysteine and the closing phenylalanine or tryptophan. A D gene is named only where the DNA matches it firmly.

>TRBD1|TRBJ2-5|TRBV18
CASSTPDRSHQETQYF
>TRBD1|TRBJ1-2|TRBV5-1
CASSLEGQGLYGYTF
>NA|TRBJ1-2|TRBV6-6
CASSYPDFRGYGYTF
>NA|TRBJ1-1|TRBV4-1
CASSQTVRGNTEAFF
>NA|TRBJ1-4|TRBV15
CASGPNEKLFF
>NA|TRBJ2-7|TRBV10-3
CAISEMVGGYEQYF
>NA|TRBJ2-7|TRBV7-6
CASSLVGPPVVSYEQYF
>NA|TRBJ2-5|TRBV4-2
CASSQDSSYQQYF
>NA|TRBJ2-5|TRBV4-2
CASSQAGVEETQYF
>NA|TRBJ2-7|TRBV30
CAWSKGPRYEQYF